A single sample gave rise to the 28 T cell receptor beta chains below, sequenced in a study of cytomegalovirus exposure and HLA in healthy donors (TCRdb year 2017). Libraries were made using the immunoSEQ multiplex PCR assay. TCRdb re-hosts the immuneACCESS table, in-frame sequences only. Its copies lack some clones; in the studies checked, an unresolved V gene accounts for under half of them, and the cause for the rest is not known. The sample includes 100,000 or so clones, with around nine tenths observed a single time. The ten largest clonotypes hold roughly 4% of the sample. The specimen sequenced was PBMCs. The receptors were sampled from a woman aged 25 to 39 in good health and CMV-seronegative.

The chain employs TRBV19 and TRBJ1-5; no firm D call. The CDR3 totals 14 residues. Germline values: CDR1 LNHDA, CDR2 SQIVND (reference sequence). The V and J ends lost 0 bases and 7 bases respectively, with 10 bases between them. The CDR3 DNA sequence: TGTGCCAGTAGTATAGATCTGGCAGAACAGCCCCAGCATTTT. It is translated as CASSIDLAEQPQHF.

The gene calls are TRBV28 and TRBJ2-5; 7 bases agree with TRBD1. With V trimmed by 5 bases and J by 2 bases, 8 bases remained unmatched. The CDR3 extends over 15 amino acids. Germline V gives CDR1 MDHEN, CDR2 SYDVKM. The CDR3 DNA follows: TGTGCCAGCAGTCGAGGGTGGGACAGACAAGAGACCCAGTACTTC. Protein: CASSRGWDRQETQYF.

V usage is TRBV5-1 and J usage is TRBJ2-2, with D maybe TRBD2 (6 bases). Germline CDR1 SGHRS, CDR2 YFSETQ. V lost 5 bases, J lost 3 bases, and 11 bases lay in between. The CDR3 is 14 amino acids. The CDR3 sequence: CASRGGAHTGELFF. The DNA of the CDR3 is TGCGCCAGCAGAGGCGGGGCTCACACCGGGGAGCTGTTTTTT.

The chain employs TRBV29-1 and TRBJ1-1; 7 bases are shared with TRBD1. Germline lookup yields CDR1 SQVTM and CDR2 ANQGSEA. The CDR3 has 15 residues. Trimming cost V 3 bases and J 0 bases; bases outside gene matches: 7. DNA of the CDR3: TGCAGCGTTGACAGGGGGTCTTCCATGAACACTGAAGCTTTCTTT. Residues: CSVDRGSSMNTEAFF.

The chain couples TRBV5-5 to TRBJ1-5; D unresolved. The CDR3 loop spans 16 amino acids. Germline values: CDR1 SGHKS, CDR2 YYEKEE (reference sequence). The germline V and J ends were trimmed by 5 bases and 1 base, with 16 bases remaining between them. CDR3 in amino acids: CASSPGPRGSNQPQHF. The CDR3 DNA follows: TGTGCCAGCAGTCCGGGTCCTCGAGGGAGCAATCAGCCCCAGCATTTT.

The genes are TRBV4-2 and TRBJ2-5, with 11 bases that match TRBD2. Trimming took 0 bases from V and 9 from J; bases not matched to a gene: 3. The CDR3 contains 14 residues. Per germline, CDR1 LGHNA and CDR2 YNFKEQ. The CDR3 loop is CASSQDTSGRPQYF. The CDR3 DNA reads as TGTGCCAGCAGCCAAGATACTAGCGGGAGACCCCAGTACTTC.

The chain carries TRBV7-2 and TRBJ2-7; 9 bases fit TRBD2. This CDR3 is 15 amino acids long. V trimming: 2 bases; J trimming: 4 bases; junction bases outside the gene matches: 6. Germline CDR1 and CDR2: SGHTA and FQGNSA. CDR3 bases: TGTGCCAGCAGCTTACGACTAGCGGATTCTTACGAGCAGTACTTC. Protein product: CASSLRLADSYEQYF. Full variable domain (remainder filled in from reference TRBV7-2 and TRBJ2-7): GAGVSQSPSNKVTEKGKDVELRCDPISGHTALYWYRQSLGQGLEFLIYFQGNSAPDKSGLPSDRFSAERTGGSVSTLTIQRTQQEDSAVYLCASSLRLADSYEQYFGPGTRLTVT.

Concerning this clone itself: One end of the junction does not line up with germline, which may come from a read error. The chain has TRBV18 and TRBJ2-1; 14 bases line up with TRBD2. Germline values: CDR1 KGHSH, CDR2 LQKENI. This CDR3 is 17 amino acids long. CDR3 DNA: TGTGCCAGCTCTCCCCGACTAGCGGGGGGGCTCTACGATGAGCAGTTCTTC. Its protein is CASSPRLAGGLYDEQFF.

This clone was recorded once. The chain is built from TRBV25-1 and TRBJ2-1; D is perhaps TRBD2 (5 bases). Germline V lookup: CDR1 MGHDK, CDR2 SYGVNS. The CDR3 has 10 amino acids. V gave up 8 bases and J gave up 12 bases, with 11 bases separating them. This chain's CDR3 is CASELGGQFF. The CDR3 nucleotides read TGTGCCAGCGAACTAGGTGGGCAGTTCTTC.

This chain connects TRBV28 to TRBJ2-1; no clear D. The CDR3 is 10 amino acids. The germline V gene encodes CDR1 MDHEN and CDR2 SYDVKM. V lost 5 bases to trimming and J lost 9 bases, with 5 bases between them. This CDR3 is CASSESEQFF. The CDR3, as DNA: TGTGCCAGCAGTGAGTCTGAGCAGTTCTTC. The full variable domain, its missing parts supplied by reference TRBV28 and TRBJ2-1, is DVKVTQSSRYLVKRTGEKVFLECVQDMDHENMFWYRQDPGLGLRLIYFSYDVKMKEKGDIPEGYSVSREKKERFSLILESASTNQTSMYLCASSESEQFFGPGTRLTVL.

The rearrangement joins TRBV28 to TRBJ1-2, with 10 bases fitting TRBD1. CDR1 and CDR2 from the germline V gene are MDHEN and SYDVKM. The CDR3 is 14 residues long. The V and J ends lost 6 bases and 5 bases, in that order; junction bases with no gene match: 6. The CDR3 DNA reads as TGTGCCAGCAGATTCGACAGGGGGCCATATGGCTACACCTTC. Protein sequence: CASRFDRGPYGYTF.

The rearrangement uses TRBV9 and TRBJ2-2, with D tentatively TRBD2 (6 bases). Germline V gene data show CDR1 as SGDLS and CDR2 as YYNGEE. The V end was cut by 5 bases, the J end by 7 bases, with 12 bases between. This CDR3 comprises 13 residues. The CDR3 protein is CASRGTLVGELFF. CDR3 coding DNA: TGTGCCAGCAGGGGGACTCTGGTCGGGGAGCTGTTTTTT.

The genes are TRBV28 and TRBJ1-1, with a weak D call TRBD1 (5 bases). Trimming removed 8 bases at V and 3 bases at J, with 16 bases between. Germline-derived CDR1 and CDR2 are MDHEN and SYDVKM. CDR3 length: 14 residues. CDR3 DNA sequence: TGTGCCAGCCCCCCGGCAGGGAAATACACTGAAGCTTTCTTT. This gives the protein CASPPAGKYTEAFF. Drawing the rest from reference TRBV28 and TRBJ1-1, the complete variable domain is DVKVTQSSRYLVKRTGEKVFLECVQDMDHENMFWYRQDPGLGLRLIYFSYDVKMKEKGDIPEGYSVSREKKERFSLILESASTNQTSMYLCASPPAGKYTEAFFGQGTRLTVV.

This clone was seen once. The rearrangement joins TRBV4-1 to TRBJ1-4; the D gene is possibly TRBD1 (6 bases). The CDR3 consists of 15 residues. Germline V CDR1 and CDR2: MGHRA, YSYEKL. Deletions cut 4 bases from V and 3 bases from J, with 12 bases between. The CDR3 DNA reads as TGCGCCAGCAGCCCCCGAGAGGGGGCTAATGAAAAACTGTTTTTT. Translation gives CASSPREGANEKLFF.

The chain links TRBV5-1 to TRBJ2-7; D not certain. The ends were cut back, 0 bases at V and 1 base at J, with 5 bases in the middle. Germline V CDR1 and CDR2: SGHRS, YFSETQ. This CDR3 contains 13 residues. This CDR3 reads CASSLDKSYEQYF. The CDR3 DNA sequence: TGCGCCAGCAGCTTGGACAAGTCCTACGAGCAGTACTTC. Drawing the rest from reference TRBV5-1 and TRBJ2-7, the complete variable domain is KAGVTQTPRYLIKTRGQQVTLSCSPISGHRSVSWYQQTPGQGLQFLFEYFSETQRNKGNFPGRFSGRQFSNSRSEMNVSTLELGDSALYLCASSLDKSYEQYFGPGTRLTVT.

The V call is TRBV7-2, the J call TRBJ1-1, with 7 bases that match TRBD1. J was trimmed by 7 bases and V by 5 bases; bases with no gene match: 13. This CDR3 is 15 amino acids long. From germline, CDR1 is SGHTA and CDR2 FQGNSA. In DNA form, the CDR3 reads TGTGCCAGCAGCCATAGACAGGGAGGTGTAGGTGAAGCTTTCTTT. Protein sequence: CASSHRQGGVGEAFF.

The CDR3 region is CASRRVPLDTGELFF. For the CDR3, the DNA is TGCGCCAGCAGGAGGGTACCGCTTGACACCGGGGAGCTGTTTTTT. The chain has TRBV5-1 and TRBJ2-2, with D possibly matching TRBD2 (5 bases). The CDR3 is 15 amino acids. The V gene's germline CDR1 is SGHRS and CDR2 YFSETQ. Trimming shortened V by 5 bases and J by 3 bases, and 14 bases separated the two germline ends.

The chain employs TRBV6-5 and TRBJ1-4; 8 nucleotides line up with TRBD1. There are 15 residues in the CDR3. The trim removed 6 bases at V and 6 bases at J, leaving 9 bases unmatched. Looked up from germline, CDR1 is MNHEY and CDR2 is SVGAGI. The CDR3 sequence: CASRPDRGAYEKLFF. For the CDR3, the DNA is TGTGCCAGCAGGCCCGACAGGGGCGCATATGAAAAACTGTTTTTT.

The chain joins TRBV2 to TRBJ1-1; D may be TRBD1 (6 bases). V gave up 6 bases and J gave up 10 bases, with 18 bases separating them. The CDR3 is 13 residues long. CDR1 is SNHLY and CDR2 is FYNNEI in the germline V gene. The CDR3 loop reads CASRNLQGGGAFF. The CDR3 coding sequence is TGTGCCAGCAGGAACCTACAGGGCGGAGGAGCTTTCTTT.

The chain employs TRBV11-1 and TRBJ1-1; no clear D. The V gene lost 5 bases and the J gene lost 3 bases, with 19 bases spanning the gap. The CDR3 has 16 amino acids. Germline assignment: CDR1 SGHAT and CDR2 FQDESV (reference sequence). The CDR3 nucleotides read TGTGCCAGCAGCCCCAGGAGGTCCGGCTACTACACTGAAGCTTTCTTT. This codes for CASSPRRSGYYTEAFF.

The rearrangement uses TRBV6-7 and TRBJ1-4; the match to TRBD1 covers 7 bases. TRBV6-7 is treated as an ORF (open reading frame) with a function not yet certain. The CDR3 runs to 22 residues. V lost 4 bases and J lost 0; bases outside the gene matches: 23. CDR3 protein: CASSCPSGQFGPFPSTNEKLFF. CDR3 DNA: TGTGCCAGCAGTTGCCCCTCGGGACAGTTTGGTCCTTTCCCTTCAACTAATGAAAAACTGTTTTTT.

V and J are TRBV19 and TRBJ2-2; D gene ambiguous. The CDR3 extends over 12 amino acids. The germline V and J ends were trimmed by 3 bases and 6 bases, with 5 bases remaining between them. Germline CDR1 reads LNHDA; CDR2 reads SQIVND (reference sequence). As DNA, the CDR3 is TGTGCCAGTAGTATCCCCGCCGGGGAGCTGTTTTTT. Translated, it gives CASSIPAGELFF.

This clone has more than one count but fewer than ten. The rearrangement uses TRBV7-3 and TRBJ2-3, with D maybe TRBD2 (5 bases). The CDR3 sequence is 14 residues long. Germline-derived CDR1 and CDR2 are SGHTA and FQGTGA. The V end was cut by 5 bases, the J end by 0 bases, with 9 bases between. CDR3 DNA sequence: TGTGCCAGCAGCCCCCCGGGGAGCACAGATACGCAGTATTTT. Its protein product is CASSPPGSTDTQYF.

The chain has TRBV7-2 and TRBJ1-1; a weak D match, TRBD1 (6 bases). CDR1 is SGHTA, CDR2 FQGNSA, per germline. CDR3 length: 14 residues. With 3 bases removed from V and 4 bases from J, the gap between germline ends came to 12 bases. CDR3 residues: CASSFDRFSTEAFF. For the CDR3, the DNA is TGTGCCAGCAGCTTCGACAGGTTTAGCACTGAAGCTTTCTTT.

The genes are TRBV7-2 and TRBJ2-3; 13 nucleotides line up with TRBD2. The CDR3 has 15 amino acids. Looked up from germline, CDR1 is SGHTA and CDR2 is FQGNSA. V gave up 2 bases and J gave up 8 bases; unmatched junction bases: 4. The CDR3 spells CASSLFGLAGATQYF. The DNA of the CDR3 is TGTGCCAGCAGCTTATTCGGACTAGCGGGAGCTACGCAGTATTTT. Using reference TRBV7-2 and TRBJ2-3 for the parts outside the CDR3, the full variable domain is GAGVSQSPSNKVTEKGKDVELRCDPISGHTALYWYRQSLGQGLEFLIYFQGNSAPDKSGLPSDRFSAERTGGSVSTLTIQRTQQEDSAVYLCASSLFGLAGATQYFGPGTRLTVL.

The rearrangement uses TRBV2 and TRBJ1-6; D is undetermined. This CDR3 has 14 amino acids. Germline loops: CDR1 SNHLY, CDR2 FYNNEI. The germline V and J ends were trimmed by 2 bases and 4 bases, with 6 bases remaining between them. CDR3 coding DNA: TGTGCCAGCAGTGAACGGACTTATAATTCACCCCTCCACTTT. Its protein product is CASSERTYNSPLHF.

In regard to this clone: This CDR3 is also generated by other DNA sequences in the sample. The chain uses TRBV5-1 and TRBJ2-5; 11 bases align to TRBD2. Germline CDR1 is SGHRS and CDR2 is YFSETQ. The CDR3 is made up of 15 amino acids. V shed 3 bases, J shed 5 bases, and the junction held 6 bases outside the gene matches. CDR3 residues: CASSSETSGSETQYF. For the CDR3, the DNA is TGCGCCAGCAGCTCGGAAACTAGCGGGAGTGAGACCCAGTACTTC.

This chain joins TRBV5-1 and TRBJ2-3, with a tentative D call TRBD2 (6 bases). Germline lookup yields CDR1 SGHRS and CDR2 YFSETQ. This CDR3 comprises 15 residues. Trimming pared 1 base from V and 5 bases from J, leaving 14 bases between. CDR3 residues: CASSLRGTHGDTQYF. The DNA for the CDR3 is TGCGCCAGCAGCTTGCGGGGGACGCACGGAGATACGCAGTATTTT.